This T cell receptor beta chain was documented in a study of CD8 T cells in Susac syndrome. After extraction with the RNeasy kit, roughly 0.45 to 1 ug of the RNA was reverse transcribed using random hexamers. It was immunoSEQ multiplex PCR that amplified TCR beta CDR3 across 54 Vbeta and 13 Jbeta. TCRdb used MiXCR to reprocess the immunoSEQ multiplex PCR reads, holding one entry per CDR3 protein. This sample yields approximately 190,000 distinct CDR3 sequences, of which 95% are seen a single time; around 0.16% belongs to the top ten. Notes on this clonotype: Antigen specificity is unknown.

Looked up from germline, CDR1 is LGHDT and CDR2 is YNNKEL (reference sequence). The CDR3 spans 14 residues. Trimming took 4 bases from V and 8 from J; bases not matched to a gene: 9. Findings and limits, study-wide: The authors found sixteen Susac-specific public clones in total CD8+ repertoires and about five in CD8+ TEMRA repertoires.

The gene calls are TRBV3-1 and TRBJ1-2, with 8 bases fitting TRBD1. This receptor was obtained from a human donor with Susac syndrome. The sequencing input was CD8+ T cells from PBMCs. This chain's CDR3 is CASSRWTGNLGYTF. In DNA, the CDR3 is TGTGCCAGCAGCCGGTGGACAGGGAATTTAGGCTACACCTTC.